This TCR beta chain was observed in a study of T cell changes during pregnancy in multiple sclerosis. This CDR3 contains 17 residues. The junction had 9 bases not matched to a gene; V was cut back by 8 bases and J by 0 bases. In germline, CDR1 is MGHRA, CDR2 YSYEKL. Only in-frame clones appear in the TCRdb table, and some are missing; sequencing was by immunoSEQ multiplex PCR. The profile covers approximately 25,000 clones, with 88% appearing a single time and roughly 0.7% taken by the ten largest. The sequences come from CD4+ T cells from peripheral blood mononuclear cells, collected in the first trimester of pregnancy. The chain has TRBV4-1 and TRBJ2-6; TRBD1 agrees at 8 bases. This TCR was sampled from a female donor in good health, enrolled as a control in a pregnancy study. CDR3 residues: CASLPGDRSSGANVLTF. The DNA of the CDR3 is TGCGCCAGCCTCCCCGGGGACAGGTCCTCTGGGGCCAACGTCCTGACTTTC.